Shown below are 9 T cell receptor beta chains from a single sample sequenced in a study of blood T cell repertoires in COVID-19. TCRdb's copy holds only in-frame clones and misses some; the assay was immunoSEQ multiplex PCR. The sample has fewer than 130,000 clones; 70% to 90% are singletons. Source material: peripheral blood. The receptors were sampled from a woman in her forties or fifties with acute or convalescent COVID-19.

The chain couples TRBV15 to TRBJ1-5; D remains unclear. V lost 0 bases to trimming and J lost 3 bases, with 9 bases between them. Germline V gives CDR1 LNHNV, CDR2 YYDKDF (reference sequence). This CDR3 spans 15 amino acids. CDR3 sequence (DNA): TGTGCCACCAGCAGAGATCCTGTCCTCAATCAGCCCCAGCATTTT. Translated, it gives CATSRDPVLNQPQHF.

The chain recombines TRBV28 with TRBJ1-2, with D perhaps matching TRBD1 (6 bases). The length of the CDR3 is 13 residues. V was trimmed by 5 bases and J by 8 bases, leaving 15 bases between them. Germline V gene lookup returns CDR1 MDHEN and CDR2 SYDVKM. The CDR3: CASSATGSGGYTF. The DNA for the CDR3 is TGTGCCAGCAGTGCTACAGGGTCTGGAGGCTACACCTTC.

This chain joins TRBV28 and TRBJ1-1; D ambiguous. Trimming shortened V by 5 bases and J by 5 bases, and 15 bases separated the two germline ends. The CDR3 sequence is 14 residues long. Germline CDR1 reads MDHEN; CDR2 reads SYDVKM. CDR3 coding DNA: TGTGCCAGCAGTCTCTCTGCGATTCCTACTGAAGCTTTCTTT. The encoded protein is CASSLSAIPTEAFF. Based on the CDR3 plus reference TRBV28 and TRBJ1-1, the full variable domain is DVKVTQSSRYLVKRTGEKVFLECVQDMDHENMFWYRQDPGLGLRLIYFSYDVKMKEKGDIPEGYSVSREKKERFSLILESASTNQTSMYLCASSLSAIPTEAFFGQGTRLTVV.

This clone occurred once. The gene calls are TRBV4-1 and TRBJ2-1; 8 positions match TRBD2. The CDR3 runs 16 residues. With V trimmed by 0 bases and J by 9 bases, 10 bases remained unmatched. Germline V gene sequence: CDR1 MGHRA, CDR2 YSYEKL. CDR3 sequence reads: CASSQDRGTRGREQFF. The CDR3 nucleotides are TGCGCCAGCAGCCAAGATCGGGGGACTAGAGGTCGTGAGCAGTTCTTC.

DNA for the CDR3: TGTGCCACCAGTGATTTGCACAGCGGGAGGCTGGATGAGCAGTTCTTC. It yields the protein CATSDLHSGRLDEQFF. The V call is TRBV24-1, the J call TRBJ2-1, with 9 nucleotides matching TRBD2. This CDR3 is built from 16 residues. With 0 bases clipped from V and 8 bases from J, the junction kept 7 bases outside the gene matches. CDR1 and CDR2 (germline): KGHDR, SFDVKD.

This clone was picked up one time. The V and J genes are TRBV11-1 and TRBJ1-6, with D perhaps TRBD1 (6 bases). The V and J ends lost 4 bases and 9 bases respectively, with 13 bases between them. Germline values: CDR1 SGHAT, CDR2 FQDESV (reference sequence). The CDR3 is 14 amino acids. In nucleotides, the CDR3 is TGTGCCAGCAGCTCAACAGGGAGAGGTTCACCCCTCCACTTT. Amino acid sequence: CASSSTGRGSPLHF.

The CDR3 sequence is CASSLLAGGGETQYF. In nucleotides, the CDR3 is TGCGCCAGCAGCTTGCTAGCGGGAGGGGGAGAGACCCAGTACTTC. The V gene is TRBV5-1, the J gene TRBJ2-5; 12 positions match TRBD2. Trimming at V came to 1 base and at J to 4 bases, leaving 2 bases not matched to a gene. Germline values: CDR1 SGHRS, CDR2 YFSETQ. CDR3 length equals 15 residues. Full variable domain (rest looked up from reference TRBV5-1 and TRBJ2-5): KAGVTQTPRYLIKTRGQQVTLSCSPISGHRSVSWYQQTPGQGLQFLFEYFSETQRNKGNFPGRFSGRQFSNSRSEMNVSTLELGDSALYLCASSLLAGGGETQYFGPGTRLLVL.

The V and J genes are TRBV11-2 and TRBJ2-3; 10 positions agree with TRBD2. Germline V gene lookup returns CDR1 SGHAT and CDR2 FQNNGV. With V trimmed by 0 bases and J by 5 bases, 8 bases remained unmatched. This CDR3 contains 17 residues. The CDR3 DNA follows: TGTGCCAGCAGCTTAGAGCCCGCTAGCGGGAGTCAAGATACGCAGTATTTT. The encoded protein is CASSLEPASGSQDTQYF.

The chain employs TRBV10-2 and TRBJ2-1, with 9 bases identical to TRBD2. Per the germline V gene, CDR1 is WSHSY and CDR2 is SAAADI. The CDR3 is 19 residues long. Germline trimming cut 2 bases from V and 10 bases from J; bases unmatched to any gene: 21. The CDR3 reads CASSEVGSGRGGAVREQFF. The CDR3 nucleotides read TGCGCCAGCAGTGAGGTAGGTAGCGGGAGAGGAGGGGCCGTGAGGGAGCAGTTCTTC.